Each of the 7 T cell receptor beta chains below was sequenced from the same sample in a study of blood T cell repertoires in COVID-19. The method was immunoSEQ multiplex PCR; TCRdb's version includes in-frame clones alone and lacks a portion of them. Among fewer than 400,000 clones listed, 85% were seen once. The sample taken for sequencing was peripheral blood. The origin of the receptors is a woman younger than 35 with acute or convalescent COVID-19.

The rearrangement joins TRBV10-1 to TRBJ2-3; 9 nucleotides agree with TRBD1. The V segment lost 6 bases and the J segment 0 bases; nucleotides outside the gene matches: 4. Germline assignment: CDR1 WNHNN and CDR2 SYGVQD (reference sequence). The CDR3 consists of 15 residues. CDR3 sequence reads: CASSHGTGSTDTQYF. In DNA, the CDR3 is TGCGCCAGCAGCCATGGGACAGGGAGCACAGATACGCAGTATTTT.

The rearrangement uses TRBV6-4 and TRBJ1-5, with unresolved D. The ends were cut back, 6 bases at V and 3 bases at J, with 15 bases in the middle. CDR3 length: 15 residues. Germline V CDR1 and CDR2: MRHNA, SNTAGT. DNA for the CDR3: TGTGCCAGCAGCGGTGAGGGCACCCCCAATCAGCCCCAGCATTTT. Its protein is CASSGEGTPNQPQHF.

The chain recombines TRBV23-1 with TRBJ1-5; D remains ambiguous. TRBV23-1 is an open reading frame, and its role is uncertain. The CDR3 spans 15 residues. Trimming took off 9 bases at V and 0 bases at J, with 15 bases between the two ends. The CDR3 loop is CASLTGGYSNQPQHF. The CDR3 bases are TGCGCCAGTCTTACGGGAGGGTATAGCAATCAGCCCCAGCATTTT.

The chain uses TRBV6-5 and TRBJ2-7; TRBD1 aligns across 11 bases. The CDR3 is 14 amino acids. The germline V gene encodes CDR1 MNHEY and CDR2 SVGAGI. Trimming cost V 6 bases and J 4 bases; bases outside gene matches: 5. CDR3 sequence (DNA): TGTGCCAGCAGACGGACAGGGGGCGAGTACGAGCAGTACTTC. Translating it yields CASRRTGGEYEQYF.

This chain links TRBV10-3 with TRBJ1-6, with 10 bases matching TRBD1. The CDR3 has 14 residues. The germline V gene encodes CDR1 ENHRY and CDR2 SYGVKD. The V and J ends lost 10 bases and 10 bases, in that order; junction bases with no gene match: 10. In DNA form, the CDR3 reads TGTGCCAGTATGACAGGGGGCGGAGGGTCACCCCTCCACTTT. It yields the protein CASMTGGGGSPLHF.

The chain has TRBV11-3 and TRBJ1-1; weak D call: TRBD1 (5 bases). CDR1 and CDR2 (germline): SGHNT, YENEEA. The V gene lost 5 bases and the J gene lost 4 bases, with 11 bases spanning the gap. The CDR3 consists of 13 residues. The chain's CDR3 is CASSVGEGTEAFF. In DNA, the CDR3 is TGTGCCAGCAGCGTGGGGGAGGGCACTGAAGCTTTCTTT.

This chain uses TRBV29-1 with TRBJ2-3; 7 bases fit TRBD1. V lost 5 bases and J lost 2; bases outside the gene matches: 4. CDR1 SQVTM and CDR2 ANQGSEA come from the germline V gene. The CDR3 has 13 residues. As DNA, the CDR3 is TGCAGCGTTCCCGGGACAGACACAGATACGCAGTATTTT. Translation gives CSVPGTDTDTQYF.